Given below is one T cell receptor beta chain in context. Documented treatment: oral pan-JAK inhibitor, 5-10 mg twice daily. This specimen comes from a study of CD8+ T cells in alopecia areata. V was trimmed by 3 bases and J by 1 base, leaving 4 bases between them. CDR3 size: 11 residues. Germline assignment: CDR1 SQVTM and CDR2 ANQGSEA. cDNA reverse transcribed from extracted RNA served as the sequencing template. Here immunoSEQ multiplex PCR was the method, and the copy in TCRdb shows in-frame clones only, minus some. This table holds more than 90,000 clones, around 58% found once. The material was CD8+ T cells sorted from blood, obtained at week 4, from a patient treated with tofacitinib. The sequence was obtained from a human donor with alopecia areata. The chain is built from TRBV29-1 and TRBJ2-7, with no clear D. This CDR3 is CSVDVSYEQYF. The DNA for the CDR3 is TGCAGCGTTGATGTTTCCTACGAGCAGTACTTC.